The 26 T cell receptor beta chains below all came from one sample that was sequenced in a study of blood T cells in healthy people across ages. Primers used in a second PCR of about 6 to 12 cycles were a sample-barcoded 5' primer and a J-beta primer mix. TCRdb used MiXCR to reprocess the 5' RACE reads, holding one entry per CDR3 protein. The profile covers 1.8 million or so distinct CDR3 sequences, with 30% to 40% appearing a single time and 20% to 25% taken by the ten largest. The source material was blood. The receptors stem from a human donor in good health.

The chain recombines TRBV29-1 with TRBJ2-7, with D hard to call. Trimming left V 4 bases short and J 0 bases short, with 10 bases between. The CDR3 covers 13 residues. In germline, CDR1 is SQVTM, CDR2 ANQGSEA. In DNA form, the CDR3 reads TGCAGCGTTGCGGCACAGATCTCCTACGAGCAGTACTTC. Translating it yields CSVAAQISYEQYF.

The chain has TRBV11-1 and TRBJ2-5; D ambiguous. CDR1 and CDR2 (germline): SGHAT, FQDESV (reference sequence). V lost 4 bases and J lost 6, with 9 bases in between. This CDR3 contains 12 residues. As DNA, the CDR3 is TGTGCCAGCAGCTCCACCCCCCAGACCCAGTACTTC. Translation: CASSSTPQTQYF.

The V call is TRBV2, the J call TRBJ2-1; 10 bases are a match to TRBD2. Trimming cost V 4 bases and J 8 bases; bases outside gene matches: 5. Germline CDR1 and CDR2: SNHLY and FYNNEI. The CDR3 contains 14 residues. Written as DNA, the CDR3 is TGTGCCAGCAGTGGGGAACTAGCGGGACATGAGCAGTTCTTC. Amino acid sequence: CASSGELAGHEQFF. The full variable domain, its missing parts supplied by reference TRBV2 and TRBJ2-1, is EPEVTQTPSHQVTQMGQEVILRCVPISNHLYFYWYRQILGQKVEFLVSFYNNEISEKSEIFDDQFSVERPDGSNFTLKIRSTKLEDSAMYFCASSGELAGHEQFFGPGTRLTVL.

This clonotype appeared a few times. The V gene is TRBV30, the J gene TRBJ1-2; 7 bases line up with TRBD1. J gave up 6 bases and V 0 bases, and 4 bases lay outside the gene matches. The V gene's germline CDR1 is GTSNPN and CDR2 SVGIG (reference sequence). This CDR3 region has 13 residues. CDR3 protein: CAWSVGQDNGYTF. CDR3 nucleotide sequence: TGTGCCTGGAGTGTAGGACAGGACAATGGCTACACCTTC.

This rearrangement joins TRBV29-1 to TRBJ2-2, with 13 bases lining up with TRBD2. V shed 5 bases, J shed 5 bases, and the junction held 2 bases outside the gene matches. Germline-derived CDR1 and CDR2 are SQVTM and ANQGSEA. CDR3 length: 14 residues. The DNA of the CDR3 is TGCAGCGTTCGGACTAGCGGGGGTACCGGGGAGCTGTTTTTT. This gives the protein CSVRTSGGTGELFF.

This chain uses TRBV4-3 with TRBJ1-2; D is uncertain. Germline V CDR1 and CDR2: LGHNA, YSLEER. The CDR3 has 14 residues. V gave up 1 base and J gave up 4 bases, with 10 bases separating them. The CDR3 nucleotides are TGCGCCAGCAGCCAAGTCACGTCAGGCTATGGCTACACCTTC. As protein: CASSQVTSGYGYTF.

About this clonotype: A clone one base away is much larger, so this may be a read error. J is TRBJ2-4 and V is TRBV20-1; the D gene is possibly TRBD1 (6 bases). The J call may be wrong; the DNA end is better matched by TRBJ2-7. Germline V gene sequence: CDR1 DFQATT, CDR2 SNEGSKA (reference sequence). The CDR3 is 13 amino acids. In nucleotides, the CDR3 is TGCAGTACTGAACCGGACAGCTCCTACGAGCAGTACTTC. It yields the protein CSTEPDSSYEQYF.

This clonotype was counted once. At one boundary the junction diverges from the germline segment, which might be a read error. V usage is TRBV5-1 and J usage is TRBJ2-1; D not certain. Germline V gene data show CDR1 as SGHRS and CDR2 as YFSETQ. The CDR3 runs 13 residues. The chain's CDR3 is CTSSVPLNNEQFF. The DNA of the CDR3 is TGCACCAGCAGCGTCCCCCTTAACAATGAGCAGTTCTTC.

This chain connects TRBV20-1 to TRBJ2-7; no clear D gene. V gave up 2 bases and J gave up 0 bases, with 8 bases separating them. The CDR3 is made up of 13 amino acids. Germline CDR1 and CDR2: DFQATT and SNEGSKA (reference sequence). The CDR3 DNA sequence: TGCAGTGCTAGAACCCCAAGCTCCTACGAGCAGTACTTC. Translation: CSARTPSSYEQYF.

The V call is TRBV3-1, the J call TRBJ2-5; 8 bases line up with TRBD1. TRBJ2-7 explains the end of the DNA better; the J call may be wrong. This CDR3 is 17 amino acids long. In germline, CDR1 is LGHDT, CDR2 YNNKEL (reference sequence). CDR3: CASSQDLDRGISYEQYF. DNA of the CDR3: TGTGCCAGCAGCCAAGATCTTGACAGGGGTATCTCCTACGAGCAGTACTTC.

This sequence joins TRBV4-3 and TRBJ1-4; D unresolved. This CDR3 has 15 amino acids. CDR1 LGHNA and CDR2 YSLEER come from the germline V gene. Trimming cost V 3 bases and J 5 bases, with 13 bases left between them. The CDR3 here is CASSQDRTLNEKLFF. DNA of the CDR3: TGCGCCAGCAGCCAGGACCGGACCTTAAATGAAAAACTGTTTTTT.

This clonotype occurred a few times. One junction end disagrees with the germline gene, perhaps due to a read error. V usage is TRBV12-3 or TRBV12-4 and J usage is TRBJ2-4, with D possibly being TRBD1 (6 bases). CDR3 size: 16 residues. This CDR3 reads CASSPTPGVAKNIRYF. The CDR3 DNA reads TGTGCCAGCAGCCCGACCCCAGGGGTTGCCAAAAACATTCGGTACTTC.

The CDR3 here is CSVDRLDGYTF. The CDR3 nucleotides read TGCAGCGTTGACCGGCTTGATGGCTACACCTTC. V gene TRBV29-1 combines with J gene TRBJ1-2; D is undetermined. V gave up 3 bases and J gave up 6 bases, with 8 bases separating them. The CDR3 has 11 amino acids. CDR1 and CDR2 from the germline V gene are SQVTM and ANQGSEA.

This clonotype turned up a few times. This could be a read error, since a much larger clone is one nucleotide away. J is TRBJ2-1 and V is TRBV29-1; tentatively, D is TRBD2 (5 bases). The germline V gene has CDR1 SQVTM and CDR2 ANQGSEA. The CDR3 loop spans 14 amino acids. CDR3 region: CSPLIALSYNERFF. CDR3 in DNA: TGCAGCCCCTTGATAGCGCTCTCCTACAATGAGCGGTTCTTC.

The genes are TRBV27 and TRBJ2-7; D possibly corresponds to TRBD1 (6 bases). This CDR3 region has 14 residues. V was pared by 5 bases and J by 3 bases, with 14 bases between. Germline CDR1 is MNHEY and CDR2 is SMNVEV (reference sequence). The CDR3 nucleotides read TGTGCCAGCAGTCGTACAGGGCAGGGCTACGAGCAGTACTTC. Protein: CASSRTGQGYEQYF.

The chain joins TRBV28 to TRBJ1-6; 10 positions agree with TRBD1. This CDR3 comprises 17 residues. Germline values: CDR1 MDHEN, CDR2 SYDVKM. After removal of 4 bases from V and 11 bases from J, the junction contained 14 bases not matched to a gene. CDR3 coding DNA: TGTGCCAGCAGTTCCCCTACGACAGGGGGCTTTGTGCCACCCCTCCACTTT. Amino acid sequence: CASSSPTTGGFVPPLHF.

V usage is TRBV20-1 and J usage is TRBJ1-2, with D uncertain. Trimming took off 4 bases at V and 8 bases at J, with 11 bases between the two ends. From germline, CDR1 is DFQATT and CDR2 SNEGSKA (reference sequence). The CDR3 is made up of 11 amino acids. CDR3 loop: CSAITLVGYTF. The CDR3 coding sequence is TGCAGTGCTATTACCTTGGTCGGCTACACCTTC.

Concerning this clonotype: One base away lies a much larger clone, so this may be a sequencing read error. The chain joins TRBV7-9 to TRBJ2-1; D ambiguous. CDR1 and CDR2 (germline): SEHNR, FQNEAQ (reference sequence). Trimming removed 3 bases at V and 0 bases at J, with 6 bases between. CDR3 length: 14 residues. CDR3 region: CASSFVSSYNEQFF. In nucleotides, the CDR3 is TGTGCCAGCAGCTTCGTGAGCTCCTACAATGAGCAGTTCTTC.

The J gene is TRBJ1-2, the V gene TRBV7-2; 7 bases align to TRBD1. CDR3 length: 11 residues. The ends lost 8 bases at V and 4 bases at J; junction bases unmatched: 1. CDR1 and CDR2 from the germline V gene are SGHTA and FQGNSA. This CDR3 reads CASEGAYGYTF. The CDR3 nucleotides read TGTGCCAGCGAGGGGGCCTATGGCTACACCTTC.

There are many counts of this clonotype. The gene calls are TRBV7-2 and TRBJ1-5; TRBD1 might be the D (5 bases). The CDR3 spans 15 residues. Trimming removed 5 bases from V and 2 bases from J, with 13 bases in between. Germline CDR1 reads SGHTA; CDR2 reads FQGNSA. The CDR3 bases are TGTGCCAGCAGCCTGACGGGGGGTCGCAATCAGCCCCAGCATTTT. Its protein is CASSLTGGRNQPQHF. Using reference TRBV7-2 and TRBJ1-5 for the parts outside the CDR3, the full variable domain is GAGVSQSPSNKVTEKGKDVELRCDPISGHTALYWYRQSLGQGLEFLIYFQGNSAPDKSGLPSDRFSAERTGGSVSTLTIQRTQQEDSAVYLCASSLTGGRNQPQHFGDGTRLSIL.

The CDR3 spells CASSFEGISNQPQHF. As DNA, the CDR3 is TGTGCCAGCAGCTTTGAGGGAATTAGCAATCAGCCCCAGCATTTT. J is TRBJ1-5 and V is TRBV5-5; D remains ambiguous. The germline V and J ends were trimmed by 2 bases and 0 bases, with 9 bases remaining between them. CDR1 is SGHKS and CDR2 is YYEKEE in the germline V gene (reference sequence). The CDR3 is 15 amino acids.

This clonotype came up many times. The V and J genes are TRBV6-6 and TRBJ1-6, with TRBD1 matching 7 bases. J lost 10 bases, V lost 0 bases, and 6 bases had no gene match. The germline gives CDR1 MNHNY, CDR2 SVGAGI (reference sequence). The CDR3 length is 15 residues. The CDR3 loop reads CASSYSTGDGSPLHF. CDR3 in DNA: TGTGCCAGCAGTTACTCAACAGGGGACGGATCACCCCTCCACTTT.

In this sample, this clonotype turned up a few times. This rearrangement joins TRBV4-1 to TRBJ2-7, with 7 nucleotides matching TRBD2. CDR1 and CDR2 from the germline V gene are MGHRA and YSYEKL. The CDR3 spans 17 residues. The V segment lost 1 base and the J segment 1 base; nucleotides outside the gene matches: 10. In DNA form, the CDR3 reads TGCGCCAGCAGCCAAGTCGGTAGGGTCGGGGGGTCCTACGAGCAGTACTTC. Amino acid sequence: CASSQVGRVGGSYEQYF.

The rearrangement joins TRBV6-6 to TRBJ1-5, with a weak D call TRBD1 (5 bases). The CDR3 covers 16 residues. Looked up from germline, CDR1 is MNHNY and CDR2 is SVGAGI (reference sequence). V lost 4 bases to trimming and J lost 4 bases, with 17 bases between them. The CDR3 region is CASSWGTYPDNQPQHF. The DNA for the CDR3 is TGTGCCAGCAGTTGGGGCACCTACCCCGATAATCAGCCCCAGCATTTT.

Here the CDR3 reads CATSSWDRDSYEQYF. CDR3 bases: TGTGCCACCAGCAGTTGGGACAGGGACTCCTACGAGCAGTACTTC. The rearrangement joins TRBV15 to TRBJ2-7; 9 bases map to TRBD1. The V segment lost 3 bases and the J segment 0 bases; nucleotides outside the gene matches: 3. The CDR3 totals 15 residues. Germline CDR1 reads LNHNV; CDR2 reads YYDKDF (reference sequence).

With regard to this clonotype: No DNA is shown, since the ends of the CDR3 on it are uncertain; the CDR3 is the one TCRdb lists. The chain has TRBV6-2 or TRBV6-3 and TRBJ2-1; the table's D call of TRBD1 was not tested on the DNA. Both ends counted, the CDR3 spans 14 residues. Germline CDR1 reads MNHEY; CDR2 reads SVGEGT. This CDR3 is CASSSSRPLREQFF.